The 26 T cell receptor beta chains presented below share a single source sample, sequenced in a study of metastatic and nonmetastatic thyroid tumors. Prior to thyroid surgery, none of the patients had received any treatment. MiXCR re-clonotyped the PCR reads for TCRdb. The sample carries roughly 34,000 clones, around a third recorded once. The sequencing sample was made of tumor tissue. Receptors were obtained from a female donor with papillary thyroid cancer or a benign thyroid nodule (not recorded which). Some clones in this sample may be carry-over from other donors' samples.

Ten or more counts support this clone. Other DNA sequences in this specimen translate into the identical CDR3. The chain combines TRBV20-1 with TRBJ2-5, with D tentatively TRBD1 or TRBD2 (5 bases each). Looked up from germline, CDR1 is DFQATT and CDR2 is SNEGSKA (reference sequence). The V end was cut by 0 bases, the J end by 7 bases, with 15 bases between. CDR3 size: 14 residues. CDR3 in amino acids: CSAREAPGLATQYF. As DNA, the CDR3 is TGCAGTGCTAGAGAGGCCCCGGGGCTGGCGACCCAGTACTTC.

V and J are TRBV5-1 and TRBJ2-1; 7 bases agree with TRBD2. After removal of 2 bases from V and 4 bases from J, the junction contained 6 bases not matched to a gene. The CDR3 is made up of 15 amino acids. CDR1 and CDR2 (germline): SGHRS, YFSETQ. The DNA for the CDR3 is TGCGCCAGCAGCTTAGAGGGAGCGGGGTACAATGAGCAGTTCTTC. Its protein is CASSLEGAGYNEQFF.

This clone was counted a few times. The chain employs TRBV2 and TRBJ2-1, with 7 bases matching TRBD2. Trimming took 8 bases from V and 4 from J; bases not matched to a gene: 8. The V gene's germline CDR1 is SNHLY and CDR2 FYNNEI. The CDR3 has 14 amino acids. CDR3 in amino acids: CASQAGPGYNEQFF. The CDR3 coding sequence is TGTGCCAGCCAAGCGGGACCAGGATACAATGAGCAGTTCTTC.

This chain connects TRBV5-1 to TRBJ1-4; no clear D. V was clipped by 2 bases and J by 1 base, with 6 bases between them. This CDR3 is 14 amino acids long. From germline, CDR1 is SGHRS and CDR2 YFSETQ. The CDR3, as DNA: TGCGCCAGCAGCTTAGAGGGAACTAATGAAAAACTGTTTTTT. It encodes CASSLEGTNEKLFF.

Here the CDR3 reads CASSAKGQGAGTGELFF. CDR3 in DNA: TGTGCCAGCAGTGCTAAGGGACAGGGGGCAGGGACCGGGGAGCTGTTTTTT. This chain uses TRBV6-1 with TRBJ2-2, with 12 bases aligning to TRBD1. The germline V gene has CDR1 MNHNS and CDR2 SASEGT. Losses at the gene ends were 4 bases for V and 5 bases for J; bases not matched to a gene: 8. This CDR3 is built from 17 residues.

The J gene is TRBJ2-1, the V gene TRBV6-5; D remains unclear. Germline CDR1 and CDR2: MNHEY and SVGAGI. CDR3 length: 18 amino acids. V shed 0 bases and J shed 8 bases, with 23 bases lying between them. Here the CDR3 reads CASSYSSQPRLVLDEQFF. In DNA, the CDR3 is TGTGCCAGCAGTTACTCCTCCCAACCCCGGTTAGTTCTCGATGAGCAGTTCTTC.

The rearrangement uses TRBV10-3 and TRBJ2-1; D may be TRBD2 (5 bases). Trimming left V 6 bases short and J 6 bases short, with 15 bases between. The CDR3 loop spans 14 amino acids. Germline CDR1 is ENHRY and CDR2 is SYGVKD. The CDR3 DNA reads as TGTGCCATCAGAAACCCTCCGGGATCCAATGAGCAGTTCTTC. This encodes CAIRNPPGSNEQFF.

The rearrangement uses TRBV6-2 or TRBV6-3 and TRBJ1-1, with D unresolved. Trimming took 5 bases from V and 5 from J, leaving 15 bases between them. Per germline, CDR1 MNHEY and CDR2 SVGEGT. The CDR3 spans 14 residues. The CDR3 DNA reads TGTGCCAGCAGTCCCCGACACCGAGGGACTGAAGCTTTCTTT. This encodes CASSPRHRGTEAFF.

This clone was counted between two and nine times. This sequence joins TRBV12-3 or TRBV12-4 and TRBJ2-1, with D maybe TRBD2 (5 bases). The germline V and J ends were trimmed by 5 bases and 6 bases, with 11 bases remaining between them. The CDR3 runs to 13 residues. In DNA form, the CDR3 reads TGTGCCAGCAGTCCCGAAGAGGGCAATGAGCAGTTCTTC. Protein product: CASSPEEGNEQFF.

The chain has TRBV6-1 and TRBJ2-7; 7 bases map to TRBD2. The length of the CDR3 is 15 residues. Trimming took 6 bases from V and 6 from J; bases not matched to a gene: 14. The germline V gene encodes CDR1 MNHNS and CDR2 SASEGT. CDR3 loop: CASRAREYPASEQYF. In nucleotides, the CDR3 is TGTGCCAGCAGGGCGCGGGAGTATCCCGCTAGCGAGCAGTACTTC.

The sample holds a few counts of this clone. The chain couples TRBV6-1 to TRBJ2-1; D perhaps matches TRBD2 (6 bases). V lost 10 bases and J 4 bases, leaving 14 bases between the germline ends. CDR1 and CDR2 (germline): MNHNS, SASEGT. The CDR3 length is 13 residues. The CDR3 loop is CAMLPEGYNEQFF. The CDR3 coding sequence is TGTGCCATGCTCCCGGAGGGGTACAATGAGCAGTTCTTC.

This clone has at least ten counts. A much larger clonotype is one base distant, so this may be a read error. This CDR3 is CASSEGGCSYGYTF. CDR3 sequence (DNA): TGTGCCAGCAGTGAAGGAGGGTGCAGCTATGGCTACACCTTC. This rearrangement joins TRBV2 to TRBJ1-2; no clear D. Trimming removed 1 base at V and 4 bases at J, with 10 bases between. Germline V gene lookup returns CDR1 SNHLY and CDR2 FYNNEI. The CDR3 has 14 amino acids.

This clone was counted only a few times. The chain combines TRBV28 with TRBJ1-1, with a tentative D call TRBD1 (5 bases). Trimming took 6 bases from V and 5 from J, leaving 22 bases between them. CDR1 is MDHEN, CDR2 SYDVKM, per germline. This CDR3 region has 16 residues. DNA for the CDR3: TGTGCCAGCAGCAACCAACAGGTGGGGGGTAGGACTGAAGCTTTCTTT. As protein: CASSNQQVGGRTEAFF.

The chain has TRBV20-1 and TRBJ1-1; D gene uncertain. Germline values: CDR1 DFQATT, CDR2 SNEGSKA (reference sequence). Trimming shortened V by 6 bases and J by 4 bases, and 15 bases separated the two germline ends. The CDR3 has 13 residues. The CDR3 is CSANPPLGTEAFF. CDR3 in DNA: TGCAGTGCAAATCCTCCCCTGGGCACTGAAGCTTTCTTT.

The genes are TRBV25-1 and TRBJ1-6, with unresolved D. Germline V gene sequence: CDR1 MGHDK, CDR2 SYGVNS. The CDR3 sequence is 13 residues long. V lost 6 bases and J lost 6, with 9 bases in between. CDR3 in DNA: TGTGCCAGCAGGGGGAGAGGTAATTCACCCCTCCACTTT. This encodes CASRGRGNSPLHF. The full variable domain, rest sourced from reference TRBV25-1 and TRBJ1-6, is EADIYQTPRYLVIGTGKKITLECSQTMGHDKMYWYQQDPGMELHLIHYSYGVNSTEKGDLSSESTVSRIRTEHFPLTLESARPSHTSQYLCASRGRGNSPLHFGNGTRLTVT.

In this sample, this clone turned up a few times. The chain has TRBV6-4 and TRBJ2-3; 11 bases align to TRBD1. After removal of 5 bases from V and 2 bases from J, the junction contained 3 bases not matched to a gene. This CDR3 spans 15 amino acids. Germline V gene lookup returns CDR1 MRHNA and CDR2 SNTAGT. The CDR3 region has the DNA TGTGCCAGCAGTCGGACAGGGGGCACCACAGATACGCAGTATTTT. As protein: CASSRTGGTTDTQYF.

This clone has just a few counts. The CDR3 sequence: CASSEIGTGELDGYTF. The CDR3 DNA follows: TGTGCCAGCAGTGAAATAGGGACAGGGGAGCTGGATGGCTACACCTTC. This sequence joins TRBV6-1 and TRBJ1-2; the match to TRBD1 covers 10 bases. Germline CDR1 MNHNS, CDR2 SASEGT. CDR3 length: 16 amino acids. Unmatched junction bases numbered 9, after V lost 2 bases and J lost 6 bases.

The chain links TRBV7-2 to TRBJ2-1; 9 nucleotides agree with TRBD2. The CDR3 length is 14 residues. After removal of 2 bases from V and 4 bases from J, the junction contained 0 bases not matched to a gene. Germline values: CDR1 SGHTA, CDR2 FQGNSA. CDR3 protein: CASSLLAGYNEQFF. The CDR3 region has the DNA TGTGCCAGCAGCTTACTAGCGGGGTACAATGAGCAGTTCTTC.

V gene TRBV11-2 combines with J gene TRBJ2-3; 7 bases align to TRBD2. CDR1 is SGHAT and CDR2 is FQNNGV in the germline V gene. The J segment lost 0 bases and the V segment lost 2 bases, leaving 8 bases of the junction unmatched. This CDR3 has 17 residues. The CDR3 region has the DNA TGTGCCAGCAGCTTACCTAGCGGAGCGGGGAGCACAGATACGCAGTATTTT. This translates into CASSLPSGAGSTDTQYF.

The rearrangement joins TRBV20-1 to TRBJ1-2; D gene uncertain. The CDR3 runs to 13 residues. The V end lost 6 bases, the J end lost 4 bases, and 15 bases lay between the germline ends. Germline loops: CDR1 DFQATT, CDR2 SNEGSKA (reference sequence). The CDR3 DNA reads TGCAGTGCGAGACGGGATCTTTCCTATGGCTACACCTTC. This codes for CSARRDLSYGYTF.

V and J are TRBV4-2 and TRBJ2-2; D possibly uses TRBD1 or TRBD2 (5 bases each). V lost 5 bases, J lost 0 bases, and 16 bases lay in between. This CDR3 is built from 17 residues. The germline V gene has CDR1 LGHNA and CDR2 YNFKEQ. The CDR3 coding sequence is TGTGCCAGCAGCAAGGGACCTCAGCAATCGAACACCGGGGAGCTGTTTTTT. Amino acids: CASSKGPQQSNTGELFF.

This clone was seen a handful of times. CDR3 nucleotides: TGTGCCACCCGGGACAGGGGTGACTATGGCTACACCTTC. Protein: CATRDRGDYGYTF. V gene TRBV2 combines with J gene TRBJ1-2; TRBD1 agrees at 10 bases. Germline V gene data show CDR1 as SNHLY and CDR2 as FYNNEI. This CDR3 contains 13 residues. With 10 bases clipped from V and 3 bases from J, the junction kept 5 bases outside the gene matches.

The chain carries TRBV6-5 and TRBJ2-2; D remains ambiguous. The V gene lost 0 bases and the J gene lost 4 bases, with 9 bases spanning the gap. Germline CDR1 MNHEY, CDR2 SVGAGI. The CDR3 extends over 15 amino acids. As DNA, the CDR3 is TGTGCCAGCAGTTACTCAATAGTAGGCACCGGGGAGCTGTTTTTT. This sequence encodes CASSYSIVGTGELFF.

This clone was seen a few times. The chain combines TRBV28 with TRBJ2-7; 12 bases agree with TRBD2. The CDR3 runs 14 residues. The germline V gene encodes CDR1 MDHEN and CDR2 SYDVKM. The V and J ends lost 5 bases and 7 bases, in that order; junction bases with no gene match: 6. For the CDR3, the DNA is TGTGCCAGCAGTCCCCGACTAGCGGGAGAAGAGCAGTACTTC. Translation: CASSPRLAGEEQYF.

The chain recombines TRBV4-1 with TRBJ1-6; weak D call: TRBD1 (5 bases). The CDR3 covers 17 residues. Germline CDR1 and CDR2: MGHRA and YSYEKL. V lost 6 bases to trimming and J lost 7 bases, with 22 bases between them. Written as DNA, the CDR3 is TGCGCCAGCAGTCCCGGGGTGGGCGGGGGTATCAATTCACCCCTCCACTTT. Amino acids: CASSPGVGGGINSPLHF.

The J gene is TRBJ1-2, the V gene TRBV5-1, with D possibly TRBD1 on 5 matching bases. V dropped 4 bases and J dropped 2 bases, with 18 bases sitting between them. This CDR3 region has 16 residues. Germline loops: CDR1 SGHRS, CDR2 YFSETQ. CDR3 DNA: TGCGCCAGCAGCCCGGAGGGACTCCTGTTAAACTATGGCTACACCTTC. Amino acids: CASSPEGLLLNYGYTF. Using reference TRBV5-1 and TRBJ1-2 for the parts outside the CDR3, the full variable domain is KAGVTQTPRYLIKTRGQQVTLSCSPISGHRSVSWYQQTPGQGLQFLFEYFSETQRNKGNFPGRFSGRQFSNSRSEMNVSTLELGDSALYLCASSPEGLLLNYGYTFGSGTRLTVV.